Given below is one TCR beta chain in context. What it binds is not known. This CDR3 has 14 residues. V gave up 5 bases and J gave up 1 base; unmatched junction bases: 7. Germline values: CDR1 SQVTM, CDR2 ANQGSEA. The TCR beta CDR3 region was amplified by multiplex PCR employing 32 V and 13 J primers. TCRdb used MiXCR to reprocess the multiplex PCR reads, holding one entry per CDR3 protein. The sample contains 20,000 or so distinct CDR3 sequences, 25% to 30% of which appear only once. The data were taken from a study of immune heterogeneity within non-small cell lung tumors. General observations from the study: Dominant CDR3 beta clonotypes repeated across a patient's tumor loci, while different loci held unique high-frequency clones.

The template for each sample was around 600 ng of genomic DNA, which had been extracted from bulk tumor tissue. Multiple biopsies spaced far apart were taken from each primary tumor during surgery. Patients went through curative surgery, and their non-small cell lung cancer was untreated and newly diagnosed. The sequencing input was lung tumor tissue. The sequence came from a man in his forties with non-small cell lung cancer. The gene calls are TRBV29-1 and TRBJ1-1; 7 nucleotides align to TRBD1. CDR3 in amino acids: CSVKPGQTNTEAFF. CDR3 DNA: TGCAGCGTTAAACCGGGACAGACGAACACTGAAGCTTTCTTT.